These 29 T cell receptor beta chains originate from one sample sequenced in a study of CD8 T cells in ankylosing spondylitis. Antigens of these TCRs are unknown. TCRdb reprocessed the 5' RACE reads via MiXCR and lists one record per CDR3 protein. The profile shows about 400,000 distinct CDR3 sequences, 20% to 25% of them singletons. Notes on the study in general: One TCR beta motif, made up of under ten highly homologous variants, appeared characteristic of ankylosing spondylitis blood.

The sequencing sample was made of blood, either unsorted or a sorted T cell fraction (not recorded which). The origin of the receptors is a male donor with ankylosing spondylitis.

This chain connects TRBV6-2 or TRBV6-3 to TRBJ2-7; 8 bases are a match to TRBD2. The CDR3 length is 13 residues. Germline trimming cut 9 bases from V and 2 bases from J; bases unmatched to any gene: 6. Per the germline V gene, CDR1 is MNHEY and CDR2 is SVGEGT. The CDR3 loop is CASTSGRTYEQYF. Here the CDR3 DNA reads TGTGCCAGTACTAGCGGAAGGACCTACGAGCAGTACTTC.

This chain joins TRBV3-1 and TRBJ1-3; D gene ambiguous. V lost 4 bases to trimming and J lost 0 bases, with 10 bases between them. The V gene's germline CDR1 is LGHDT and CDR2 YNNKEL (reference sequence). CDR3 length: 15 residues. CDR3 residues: CASSPTPDSGNTIYF. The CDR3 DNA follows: TGTGCCAGCAGCCCAACGCCCGACTCTGGAAACACCATATATTTT.

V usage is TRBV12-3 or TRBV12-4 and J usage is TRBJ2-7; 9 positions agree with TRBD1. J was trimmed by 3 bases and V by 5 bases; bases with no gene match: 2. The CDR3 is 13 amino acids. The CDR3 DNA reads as TGTGCCAGCAGTGAGACAGGGGGCTACGAGCAGTACTTC. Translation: CASSETGGYEQYF.

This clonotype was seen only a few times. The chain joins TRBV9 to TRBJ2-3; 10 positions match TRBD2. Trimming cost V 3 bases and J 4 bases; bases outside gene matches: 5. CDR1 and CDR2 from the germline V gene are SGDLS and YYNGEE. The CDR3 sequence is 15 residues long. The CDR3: CASSAELAGPDTQYF. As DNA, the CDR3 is TGTGCCAGCAGCGCGGAACTAGCGGGACCAGATACGCAGTATTTT.

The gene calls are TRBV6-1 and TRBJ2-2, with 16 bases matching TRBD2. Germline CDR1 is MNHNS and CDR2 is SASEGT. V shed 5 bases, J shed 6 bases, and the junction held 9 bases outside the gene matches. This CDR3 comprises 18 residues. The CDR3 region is CASSLSGTSGRGAGELFF. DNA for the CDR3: TGTGCCAGCAGTCTCTCCGGGACTAGCGGGAGGGGGGCCGGGGAGCTGTTTTTT.

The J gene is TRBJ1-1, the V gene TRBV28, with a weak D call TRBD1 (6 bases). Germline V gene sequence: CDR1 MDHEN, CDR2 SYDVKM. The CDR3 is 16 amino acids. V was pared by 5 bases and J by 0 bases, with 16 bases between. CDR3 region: CASSPPGQSLNTEAFF. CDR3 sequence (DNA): TGTGCCAGCAGTCCCCCCGGACAGAGCTTGAACACTGAAGCTTTCTTT.

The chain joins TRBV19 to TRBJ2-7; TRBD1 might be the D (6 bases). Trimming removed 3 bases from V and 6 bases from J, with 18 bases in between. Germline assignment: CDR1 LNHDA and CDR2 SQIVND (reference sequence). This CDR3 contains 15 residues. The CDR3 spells CASSIVPKGHGEQYF. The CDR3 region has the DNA TGTGCCAGTAGTATTGTCCCGAAGGGACACGGCGAGCAGTACTTC.

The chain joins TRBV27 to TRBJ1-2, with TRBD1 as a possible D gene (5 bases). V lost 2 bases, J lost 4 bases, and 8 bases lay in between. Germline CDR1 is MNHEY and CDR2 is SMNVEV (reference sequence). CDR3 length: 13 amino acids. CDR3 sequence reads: CASSLKGPYGYTF. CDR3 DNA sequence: TGTGCCAGCAGTTTAAAGGGACCCTATGGCTACACCTTC.

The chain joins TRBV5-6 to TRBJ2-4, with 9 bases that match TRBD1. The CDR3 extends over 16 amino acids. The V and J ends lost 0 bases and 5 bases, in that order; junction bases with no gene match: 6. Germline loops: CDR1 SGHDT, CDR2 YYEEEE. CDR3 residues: CASSLVDRGSQNIQYF. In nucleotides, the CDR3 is TGTGCCAGCAGCTTGGTGGACAGGGGTTCGCAAAACATTCAGTACTTC. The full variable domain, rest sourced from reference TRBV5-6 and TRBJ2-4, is DAGVTQSPTHLIKTRGQQVTLRCSPKSGHDTVSWYQQALGQGPQFIFQYYEEEERQRGNFPDRFSGHQFPNYSSELNVNALLLGDSALYLCASSLVDRGSQNIQYFGAGTRLSVL.

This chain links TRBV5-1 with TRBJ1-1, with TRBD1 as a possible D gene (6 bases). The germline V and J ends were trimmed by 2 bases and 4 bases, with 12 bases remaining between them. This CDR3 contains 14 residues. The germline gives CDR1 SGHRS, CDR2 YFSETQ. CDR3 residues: CASSLPGQLTEAFF. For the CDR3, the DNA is TGCGCCAGCAGCTTACCCGGACAGCTCACTGAAGCTTTCTTT.

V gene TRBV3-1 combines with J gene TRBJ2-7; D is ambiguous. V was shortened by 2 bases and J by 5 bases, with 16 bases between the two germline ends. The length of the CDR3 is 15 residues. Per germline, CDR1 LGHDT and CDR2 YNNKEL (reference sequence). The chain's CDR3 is CASSQLPLNTHEQYF. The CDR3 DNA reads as TGTGCCAGCAGCCAACTTCCCCTAAACACCCACGAGCAGTACTTC.

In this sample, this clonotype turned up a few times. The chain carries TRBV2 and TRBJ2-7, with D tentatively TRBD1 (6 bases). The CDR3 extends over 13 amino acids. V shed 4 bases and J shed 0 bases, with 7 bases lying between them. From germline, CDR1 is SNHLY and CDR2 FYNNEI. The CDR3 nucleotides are TGTGCCAGCAGTGGACAGGTCTCCTACGAGCAGTACTTC. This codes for CASSGQVSYEQYF.

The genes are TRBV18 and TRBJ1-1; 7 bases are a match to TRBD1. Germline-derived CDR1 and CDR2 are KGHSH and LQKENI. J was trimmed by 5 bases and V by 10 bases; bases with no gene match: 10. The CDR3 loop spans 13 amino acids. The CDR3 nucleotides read TGTGCCACCAATGACAGGGATCGTACTGAAGCTTTCTTT. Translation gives CATNDRDRTEAFF.

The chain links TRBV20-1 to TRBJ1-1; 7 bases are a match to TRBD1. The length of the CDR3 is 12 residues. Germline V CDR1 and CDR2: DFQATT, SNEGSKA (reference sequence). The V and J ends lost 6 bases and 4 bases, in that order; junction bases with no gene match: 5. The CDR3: CSADYRGTEAFF. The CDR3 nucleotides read TGCAGTGCAGACTACAGGGGCACTGAAGCTTTCTTT.

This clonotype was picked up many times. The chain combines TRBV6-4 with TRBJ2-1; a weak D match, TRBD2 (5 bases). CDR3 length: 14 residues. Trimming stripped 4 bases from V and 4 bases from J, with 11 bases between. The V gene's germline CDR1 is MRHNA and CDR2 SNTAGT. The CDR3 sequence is CASSVGGRYNEQFF. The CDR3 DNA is TGTGCCAGCAGTGTTGGAGGAAGATACAATGAGCAGTTCTTC.

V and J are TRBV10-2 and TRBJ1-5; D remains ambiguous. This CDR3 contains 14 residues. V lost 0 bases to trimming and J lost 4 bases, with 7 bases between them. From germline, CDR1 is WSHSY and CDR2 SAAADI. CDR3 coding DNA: TGCGCCAGCAGTGAGTCGAACGAAAATCAGCCCCAGCATTTT. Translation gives CASSESNENQPQHF.

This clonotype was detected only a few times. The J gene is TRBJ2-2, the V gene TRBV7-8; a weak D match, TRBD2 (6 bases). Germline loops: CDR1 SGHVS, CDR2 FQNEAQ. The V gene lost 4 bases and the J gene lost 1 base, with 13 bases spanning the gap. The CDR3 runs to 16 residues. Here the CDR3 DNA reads TGTGCCAGCAGCTCGAAGGCGGGACTGAACACCGGGGAGCTGTTTTTT. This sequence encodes CASSSKAGLNTGELFF.

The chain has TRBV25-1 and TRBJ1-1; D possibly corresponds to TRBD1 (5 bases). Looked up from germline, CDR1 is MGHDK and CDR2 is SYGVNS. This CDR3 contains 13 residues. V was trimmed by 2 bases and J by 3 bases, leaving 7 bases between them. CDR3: CASSEGGYTEAFF. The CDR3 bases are TGTGCCAGCAGTGAAGGGGGGTACACTGAAGCTTTCTTT.

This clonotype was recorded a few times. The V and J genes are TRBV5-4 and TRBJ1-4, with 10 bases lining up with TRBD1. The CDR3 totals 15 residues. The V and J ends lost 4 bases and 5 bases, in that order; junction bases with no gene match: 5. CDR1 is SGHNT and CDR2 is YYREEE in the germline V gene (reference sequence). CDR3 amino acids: CASSAPGQGNEKLFF. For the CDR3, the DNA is TGTGCCAGCAGCGCGCCGGGACAGGGGAATGAAAAACTGTTTTTT.

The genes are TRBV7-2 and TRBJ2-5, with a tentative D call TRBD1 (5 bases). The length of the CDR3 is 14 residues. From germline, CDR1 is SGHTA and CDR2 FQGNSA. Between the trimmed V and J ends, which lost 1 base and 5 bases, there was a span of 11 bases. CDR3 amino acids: CASSLEKGHETQYF. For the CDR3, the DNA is TGTGCCAGCAGCTTAGAGAAGGGGCACGAGACCCAGTACTTC.

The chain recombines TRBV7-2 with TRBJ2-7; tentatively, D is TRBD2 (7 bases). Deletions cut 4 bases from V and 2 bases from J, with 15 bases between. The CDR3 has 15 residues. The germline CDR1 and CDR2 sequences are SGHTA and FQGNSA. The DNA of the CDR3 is TGTGCCAGCAGCTCCACAGGGAGGGGAACCTACGAGCAGTACTTC. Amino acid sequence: CASSSTGRGTYEQYF.

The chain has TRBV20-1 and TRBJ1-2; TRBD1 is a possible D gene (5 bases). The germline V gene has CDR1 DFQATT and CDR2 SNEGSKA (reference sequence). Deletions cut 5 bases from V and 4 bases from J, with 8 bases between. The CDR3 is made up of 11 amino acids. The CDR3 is CSAYGGYGYTF. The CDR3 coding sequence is TGCAGTGCTTACGGGGGCTATGGCTACACCTTC.

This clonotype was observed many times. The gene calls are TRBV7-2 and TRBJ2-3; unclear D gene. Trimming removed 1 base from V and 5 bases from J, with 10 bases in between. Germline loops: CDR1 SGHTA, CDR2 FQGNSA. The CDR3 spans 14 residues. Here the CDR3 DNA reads TGTGCCAGCAGCTTAGACGTGAGCCAAGATACGCAGTATTTT. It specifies CASSLDVSQDTQYF.

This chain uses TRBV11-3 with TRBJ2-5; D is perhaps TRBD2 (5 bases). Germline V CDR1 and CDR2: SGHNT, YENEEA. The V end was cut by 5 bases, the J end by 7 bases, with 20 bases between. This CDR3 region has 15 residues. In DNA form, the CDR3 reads TGTGCCAGCAGCCATTCTCGCGTATCCAGCGGGACCCAGTACTTC. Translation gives CASSHSRVSSGTQYF. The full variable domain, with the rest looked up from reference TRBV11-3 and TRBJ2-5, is EAGVVQSPRYKIIEKKQPVAFWCNPISGHNTLYWYLQNLGQGPELLIRYENEEAVDDSQLPKDRFSAERLKGVDSTLKIQPAELGDSAVYLCASSHSRVSSGTQYFGPGTRLLVL.

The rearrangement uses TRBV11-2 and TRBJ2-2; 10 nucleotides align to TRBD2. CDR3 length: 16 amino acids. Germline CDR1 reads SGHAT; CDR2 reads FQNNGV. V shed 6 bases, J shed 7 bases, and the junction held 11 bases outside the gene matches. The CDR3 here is CASSPPAASGSGELFF. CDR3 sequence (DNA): TGTGCCAGCAGTCCACCAGCTGCTAGCGGGAGCGGGGAGCTGTTTTTT. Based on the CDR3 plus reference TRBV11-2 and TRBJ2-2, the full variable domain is EAGVAQSPRYKIIEKRQSVAFWCNPISGHATLYWYQQILGQGPKLLIQFQNNGVVDDSQLPKDRFSAERLKGVDSTLKIQPAKLEDSAVYLCASSPPAASGSGELFFGEGSRLTVL.

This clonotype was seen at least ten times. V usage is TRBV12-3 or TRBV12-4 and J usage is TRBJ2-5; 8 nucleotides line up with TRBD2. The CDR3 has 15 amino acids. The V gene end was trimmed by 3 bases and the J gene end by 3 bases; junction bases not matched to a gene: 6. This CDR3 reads CASSFELADKETQYF. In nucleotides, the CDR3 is TGTGCCAGCAGTTTCGAACTAGCGGACAAAGAGACCCAGTACTTC.

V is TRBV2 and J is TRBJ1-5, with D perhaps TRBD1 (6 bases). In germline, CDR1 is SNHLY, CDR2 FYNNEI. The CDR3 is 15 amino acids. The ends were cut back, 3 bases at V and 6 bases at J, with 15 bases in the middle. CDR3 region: CASSEGGRSGQPQHF. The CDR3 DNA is TGTGCCAGCAGTGAGGGGGGGCGGAGCGGTCAGCCCCAGCATTTT.

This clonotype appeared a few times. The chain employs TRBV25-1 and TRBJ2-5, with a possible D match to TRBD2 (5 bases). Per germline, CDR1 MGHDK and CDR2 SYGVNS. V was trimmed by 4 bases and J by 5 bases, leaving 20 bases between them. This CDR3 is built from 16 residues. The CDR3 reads CASSGSGIPTIETQYF. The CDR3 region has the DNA TGTGCCAGCAGTGGAAGCGGAATACCAACAATCGAGACCCAGTACTTC.

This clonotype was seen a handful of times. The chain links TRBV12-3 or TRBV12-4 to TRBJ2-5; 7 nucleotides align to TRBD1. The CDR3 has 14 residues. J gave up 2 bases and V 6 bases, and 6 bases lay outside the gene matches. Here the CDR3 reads CASSPDRPQETQYF. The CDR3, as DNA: TGTGCCAGCAGCCCGGACAGGCCTCAAGAGACCCAGTACTTC.